This T cell receptor beta chain was profiled in a study of T cell changes during pregnancy in multiple sclerosis. Measured with immunoSEQ multiplex PCR; TCRdb has only the in-frame clones, and not every one. Of about 38,000 clones in the sample, around 89% are singletons; the top ten hold 5.5% to 7.5%. V gave up 2 bases and J gave up 1 base, with 6 bases separating them. The CDR3 length is 13 residues. CDR1 ENHRY and CDR2 SYGVKD come from the germline V gene. The genes are TRBV10-3 and TRBJ2-7; D is uncertain. The TCR sequence derives from a female donor with multiple sclerosis, enrolled in a pregnancy study. Here the sequenced sample was CD8+ T cells from peripheral blood mononuclear cells, taken in the third trimester of pregnancy. In nucleotides, the CDR3 is TGTGCCATCAGTGAGGGTCAGTCCTACGAGCAGTACTTC. Its protein is CAISEGQSYEQYF.